The rows below give T cell receptor beta chains drawn from one sample of a study of blood T cell repertoires in COVID-19. Clones were read by immunoSEQ multiplex PCR, and TCRdb kept only the in-frame ones, dropping some. Among around 88,000 clones, roughly 88% were seen once, and the ten largest hold about 2.9%. The sequencing input was peripheral blood. These receptors originate from a woman over 75 with acute or convalescent COVID-19. Each CDR3 is given with its conserved first and last residue.

v_gene,j_gene,len,CDR3aa
TRBV3-1/TRBV3-2,TRBJ1-2,14,CASSQRQGRYGYTF
TRBV7-9,TRBJ2-3,14,CASSLSTSTDTQYF
TRBV6-2/TRBV6-3,TRBJ1-5,14,CASSFGQLNQPQHF
TRBV27,TRBJ1-1,13,CASKSGLTAEAFF
TRBV5-1,TRBJ1-5,14,CASSRGAGEQPQHF
TRBV4-2,TRBJ2-1,16,CASSQEVASSYNEQFF
TRBV19,TRBJ2-1,15,CASSILTGSYNEQFF
TRBV27,TRBJ1-2,13,CASSRTGTYGYTF
TRBV6-1,TRBJ1-3,15,CASSEAQGTGNTIYF
TRBV6-5,TRBJ1-6,13,CASTTGLWSPLHF
TRBV12-5,TRBJ2-5,16,CASGFGETGSQETQYF
TRBV12-3/TRBV12-4,TRBJ1-2,13,CASSLGEASGYTF
TRBV4-2,TRBJ2-2,19,CASSLLGLAGASNTGELFF
TRBV29-1,TRBJ2-7,13,CSGRLAGTGEQYF
TRBV18,TRBJ2-2,14,CASSPPQGAGELFF
TRBV29-1,TRBJ1-4,13,CSVEAGAGEKLFF
TRBV7-9,TRBJ2-3,16,CASSLMAGGPTDTQYF
TRBV11-2,TRBJ1-2,18,CASSLIVLPRQGRNGYTF
TRBV6-5,TRBJ1-5,15,CASSSAGNSNQPQHF
TRBV5-4,TRBJ1-6,15,CASSARTGVFSPLHF
TRBV12-3/TRBV12-4,TRBJ1-2,13,CASSRDRLYGYTF
TRBV7-6,TRBJ2-1,15,CASSLGTSGLDEQFF
TRBV18,TRBJ1-1,17,CASSPRTGVQGGTEAFF
TRBV10-3,TRBJ2-3,14,CAVTGTGSRDTQYF
TRBV5-1,TRBJ2-1,17,CASRAGTSGSRGYEQFF
TRBV9,TRBJ2-1,13,CASSPRPYNEQFF
TRBV28,TRBJ1-5,13,CASSLTGWQPQHF
TRBV19,TRBJ2-3,14,CASSTRTSGDTQYF
TRBV27,TRBJ1-2,15,CASSQPGHPIGGYTF
TRBV7-9,TRBJ2-1,15,CASTSLAEIYNEQFF
TRBV11-2,TRBJ1-1,15,CASSLRQGLNTEAFF
TRBV19,TRBJ1-5,13,CASSMQREQPQHF
TRBV6-4,TRBJ1-2,13,CASSSGRHYGYTF
TRBV6-5,TRBJ2-3,15,CASSYAGGLTDTQYF
TRBV11-1,TRBJ2-7,15,CASSLARAGGAEQYF
TRBV19,TRBJ1-1,13,CASTHRALTEAFF
TRBV3-1/TRBV3-2,TRBJ1-3,14,CASRGHPAGNTIYF
TRBV29-1,TRBJ1-2,11,CSAAQGNGYTF
TRBV27,TRBJ2-7,17,CASSPHPGREASYEQYF
TRBV6-5,TRBJ2-5,15,CASSTSGPIQETQYF
TRBV19,TRBJ1-2,15,CASSTDRVSNYGYTF
TRBV9,TRBJ2-2,13,CASSVEFSGELFF
TRBV6-1,TRBJ1-5,15,CASTPGGVSNQPQHF
TRBV4-1,TRBJ2-7,14,CASSQVDSGYEQYF
TRBV4-3,TRBJ2-1,14,CASSQAVGGNEQFF
TRBV7-9,TRBJ2-7,14,CASSLQGISYEQYF
TRBV28,TRBJ2-1,15,CASSESGAFYNEQFF